This TCR beta chain was captured in a study of CD8 T cells in ankylosing spondylitis. Study outcomes and limitations: The authors reported significant enrichment of disease-linked clones in matched ankylosing spondylitis synovial fluid.

Trimming pared 7 bases from V and 8 bases from J, leaving 10 bases between. Germline V lookup: CDR1 SQVTM, CDR2 ANQGSEA. The CDR3 extends over 10 amino acids. TCRdb independently ran MiXCR on the 5' RACE reads; one entry per CDR3 protein. This table holds 300,000 to 350,000 distinct CDR3 sequences, around 21% found once. This clonotype was observed at least ten times. The antigen is not known. This rearrangement joins TRBV29-1 to TRBJ2-3; D gene ambiguous. The receptor was isolated from a female donor with ankylosing spondylitis or in good health (not recorded which). The sample taken for sequencing was blood, either unsorted or a sorted T cell fraction (not recorded which). This chain's CDR3 is CSGSGGTQYF. CDR3 bases: TGCAGCGGCAGTGGCGGTACGCAGTATTTT.